A single sample is the source of the 6 T cell receptor beta chains below, sequenced in a study of CD8 T cells in Susac syndrome. An amount of RNA that ranged from roughly 0.45 to 1 ug was reverse transcribed with random hexamers. TCRdb fed the immunoSEQ multiplex PCR reads into MiXCR, producing one record per CDR3 protein. The sample yields 150,000 to 200,000 distinct CDR3 sequences, approximately 95% seen once. Sequencing input: CD4+ T cells from PBMCs. The receptors originated from a human donor in good health.

The chain carries TRBV6-2 or TRBV6-3 and TRBJ2-7; TRBD1 is a possible D gene (6 bases). V lost 0 bases and J lost 2, with 32 bases in between. The germline V gene has CDR1 MNHEY and CDR2 SVGEGT. The CDR3 totals 22 residues. The CDR3 spells CASSYSKGVGGGRDRGAYEQYV. The CDR3 DNA sequence: TGTGCCAGCAGTTACTCGAAAGGCGTAGGGGGTGGGAGAGATCGAGGCGCCTACGAGCAGTACGTC.

The rearrangement joins TRBV4-2 to TRBJ1-2, with a weak D call TRBD1 (6 bases). V dropped 2 bases and J dropped 2 bases, with 9 bases sitting between them. The germline V gene has CDR1 LGHNA and CDR2 YNFKEQ. This CDR3 is built from 14 residues. The CDR3 coding sequence is TGTGCCAGCAGCCAACCGGACAGAAACTATGGCTACACCTTC. Translation gives CASSQPDRNYGYTF.

J is TRBJ2-7 and V is TRBV5-1; D gene unclear. CDR3 length equals 14 residues. V dropped 3 bases and J dropped 0 bases, with 10 bases sitting between them. Germline loops: CDR1 SGHRS, CDR2 YFSETQ. The CDR3 protein is CASSSVLSSYEQYF. CDR3 DNA: TGCGCCAGCAGCTCGGTTCTGAGCTCCTACGAGCAGTACTTC.

The chain links TRBV7-2 to TRBJ2-1; either TRBD1 or TRBD2 may supply D (6 bases each). Trimming cost V 0 bases and J 4 bases, with 10 bases left between them. The CDR3 is 15 residues long. Germline V CDR1 and CDR2: SGHTA, FQGNSA. CDR3 sequence reads: CASSLASGAYNEQFF. DNA of the CDR3: TGTGCCAGCAGCTTAGCCTCGGGGGCGTACAATGAGCAGTTCTTC.

The V gene is TRBV2, the J gene TRBJ1-5; possibly TRBD1 for D (5 bases). The CDR3 runs 14 residues. The V end lost 5 bases, the J end lost 4 bases, and 12 bases lay between the germline ends. Germline CDR1 reads SNHLY; CDR2 reads FYNNEI. CDR3 DNA: TGTGCCAGCAGTCCTAGGGGCCTGAATCAGCCCCAGCATTTT. Protein product: CASSPRGLNQPQHF. Full variable domain (rest looked up from reference TRBV2 and TRBJ1-5): EPEVTQTPSHQVTQMGQEVILRCVPISNHLYFYWYRQILGQKVEFLVSFYNNEISEKSEIFDDQFSVERPDGSNFTLKIRSTKLEDSAMYFCASSPRGLNQPQHFGDGTRLSIL.

The chain employs TRBV27 and TRBJ1-5, with D unclear. The V gene's germline CDR1 is MNHEY and CDR2 SMNVEV (reference sequence). There are 17 residues in the CDR3. Trimming cost V 5 bases and J 2 bases, with 19 bases left between them. The CDR3 sequence: CASSPHPRTAGNQPQHF. CDR3 sequence (DNA): TGTGCCAGCAGTCCACATCCCCGGACCGCAGGCAATCAGCCCCAGCATTTT.